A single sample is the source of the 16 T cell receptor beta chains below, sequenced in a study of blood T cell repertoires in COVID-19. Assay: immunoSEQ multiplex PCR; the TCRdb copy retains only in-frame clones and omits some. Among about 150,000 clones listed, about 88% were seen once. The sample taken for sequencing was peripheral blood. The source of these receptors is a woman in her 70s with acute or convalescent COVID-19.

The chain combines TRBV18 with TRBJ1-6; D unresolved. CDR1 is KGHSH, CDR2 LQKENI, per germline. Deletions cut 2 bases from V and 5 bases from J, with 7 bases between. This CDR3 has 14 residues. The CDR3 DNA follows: TGTGCCAGCTCACCATTCGGGGATAATTCACCCCTCCACTTT. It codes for CASSPFGDNSPLHF.

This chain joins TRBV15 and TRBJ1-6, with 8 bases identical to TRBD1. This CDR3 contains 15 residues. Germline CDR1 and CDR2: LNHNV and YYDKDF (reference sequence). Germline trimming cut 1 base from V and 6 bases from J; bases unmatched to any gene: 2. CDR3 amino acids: CATSRGDRGNSPLHF. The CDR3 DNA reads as TGTGCCACCAGCAGAGGCGACAGGGGTAATTCACCCCTCCACTTT.

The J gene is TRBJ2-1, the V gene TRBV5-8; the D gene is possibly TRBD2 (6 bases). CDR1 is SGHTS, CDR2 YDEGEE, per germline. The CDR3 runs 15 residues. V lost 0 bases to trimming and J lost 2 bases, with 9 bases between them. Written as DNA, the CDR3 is TGTGCCAGCAGCTTGGGGCTAGCGACCTACAATGAGCAGTTCTTC. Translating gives CASSLGLATYNEQFF.

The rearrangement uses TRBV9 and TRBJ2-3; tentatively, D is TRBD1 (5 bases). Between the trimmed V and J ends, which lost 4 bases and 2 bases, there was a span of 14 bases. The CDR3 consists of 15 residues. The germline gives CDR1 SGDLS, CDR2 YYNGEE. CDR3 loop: CASSFRGALTDTQYF. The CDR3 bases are TGTGCCAGCAGCTTTCGTGGGGCCCTCACAGATACGCAGTATTTT.

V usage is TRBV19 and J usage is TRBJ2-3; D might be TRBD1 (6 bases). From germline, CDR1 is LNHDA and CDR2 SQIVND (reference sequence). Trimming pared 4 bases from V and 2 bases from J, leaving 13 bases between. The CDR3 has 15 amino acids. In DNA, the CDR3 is TGTGCCAGTAGTACCCAGGGGCTGTACACAGATACGCAGTATTTT. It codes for CASSTQGLYTDTQYF.

The CDR3 nucleotides read TGTGCCAGCTTAGCCGGGACTGGCACAGATACGCAGTATTTT. Its protein product is CASLAGTGTDTQYF. This chain uses TRBV18 with TRBJ2-3, with a weak D call TRBD2 (6 bases). V dropped 7 bases and J dropped 1 base, with 12 bases sitting between them. The CDR3 length is 14 residues. CDR1 and CDR2 from the germline V gene are KGHSH and LQKENI.

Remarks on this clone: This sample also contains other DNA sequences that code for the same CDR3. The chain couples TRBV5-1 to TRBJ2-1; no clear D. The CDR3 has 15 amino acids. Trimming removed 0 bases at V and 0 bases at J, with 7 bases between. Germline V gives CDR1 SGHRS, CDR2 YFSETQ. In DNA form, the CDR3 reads TGCGCCAGCAGCTTGGACAGAAGCTCCTACAATGAGCAGTTCTTC. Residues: CASSLDRSSYNEQFF.

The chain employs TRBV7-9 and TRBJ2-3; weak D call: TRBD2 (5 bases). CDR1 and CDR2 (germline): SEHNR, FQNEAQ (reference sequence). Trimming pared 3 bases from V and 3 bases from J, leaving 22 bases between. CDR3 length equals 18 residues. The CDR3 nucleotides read TGTGCCAGCAGCTTTCTCGCCGGGGTTGGACCTGGTACAGATACGCAGTATTTT. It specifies CASSFLAGVGPGTDTQYF.

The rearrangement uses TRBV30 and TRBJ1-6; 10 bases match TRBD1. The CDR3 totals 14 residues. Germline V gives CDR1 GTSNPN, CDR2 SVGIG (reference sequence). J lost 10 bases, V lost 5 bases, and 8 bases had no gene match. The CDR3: CAWGTGEASSPLHF. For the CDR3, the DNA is TGTGCCTGGGGGACAGGGGAAGCTTCATCACCCCTCCACTTT.

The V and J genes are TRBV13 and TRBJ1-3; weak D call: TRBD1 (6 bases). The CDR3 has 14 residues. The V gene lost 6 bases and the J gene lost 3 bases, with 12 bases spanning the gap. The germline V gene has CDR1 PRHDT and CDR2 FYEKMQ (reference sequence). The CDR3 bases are TGTGCCAGCAGGCCCGGGACACATGGAAACACCATATATTTT. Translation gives CASRPGTHGNTIYF.

The CDR3 loop reads CASSFTGGGEKLFF. Written as DNA, the CDR3 is TGTGCCAGCAGTTTTACAGGGGGAGGCGAAAAACTGTTTTTT. The chain combines TRBV25-1 with TRBJ1-4; TRBD1 matches at 8 bases. The CDR3 totals 14 residues. Germline CDR1 MGHDK, CDR2 SYGVNS. V was pared by 5 bases and J by 8 bases, with 7 bases of the junction left unmatched. The variable domain in full, with the rest retrieved from reference TRBV25-1 and TRBJ1-4, is EADIYQTPRYLVIGTGKKITLECSQTMGHDKMYWYQQDPGMELHLIHYSYGVNSTEKGDLSSESTVSRIRTEHFPLTLESARPSHTSQYLCASSFTGGGEKLFFGSGTQLSVL.

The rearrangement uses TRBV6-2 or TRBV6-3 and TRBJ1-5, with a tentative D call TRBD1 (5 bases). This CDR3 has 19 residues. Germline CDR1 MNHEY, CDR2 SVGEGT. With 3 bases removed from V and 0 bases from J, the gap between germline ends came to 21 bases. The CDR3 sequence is CASSYNPGRAGDSNQPQHF. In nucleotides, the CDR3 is TGTGCCAGCAGTTATAATCCCGGGAGGGCGGGGGATAGCAATCAGCCCCAGCATTTT.

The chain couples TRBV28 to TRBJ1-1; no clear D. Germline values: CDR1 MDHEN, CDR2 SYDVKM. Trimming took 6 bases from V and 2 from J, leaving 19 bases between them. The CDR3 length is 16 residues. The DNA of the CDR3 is TGTGCCAGCAGATCCGCATGGGTAGCTCAAAACACTGAAGCTTTCTTT. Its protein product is CASRSAWVAQNTEAFF.

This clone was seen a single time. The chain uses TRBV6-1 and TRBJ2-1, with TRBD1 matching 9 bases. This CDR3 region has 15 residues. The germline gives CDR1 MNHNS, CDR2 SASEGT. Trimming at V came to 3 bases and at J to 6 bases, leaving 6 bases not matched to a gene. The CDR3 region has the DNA TGTGCCAGCAGTGACGGGACAGGGTTTTCCAATGAGCAGTTCTTC. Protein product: CASSDGTGFSNEQFF.

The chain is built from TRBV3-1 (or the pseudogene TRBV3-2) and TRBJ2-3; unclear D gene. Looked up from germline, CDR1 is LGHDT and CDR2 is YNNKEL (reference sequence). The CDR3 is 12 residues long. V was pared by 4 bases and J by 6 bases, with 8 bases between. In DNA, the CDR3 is TGTGCCAGCAGCCGAGCGCTGGATACGCAGTATTTT. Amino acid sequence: CASSRALDTQYF.

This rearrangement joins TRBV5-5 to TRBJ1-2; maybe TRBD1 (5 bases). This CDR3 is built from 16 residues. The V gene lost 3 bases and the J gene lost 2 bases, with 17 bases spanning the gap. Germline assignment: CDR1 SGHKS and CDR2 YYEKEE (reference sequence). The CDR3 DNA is TGTGCCAGCAGCTCAAATCCAGGACACGCGAACTATGGCTACACCTTC. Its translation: CASSSNPGHANYGYTF.